This T cell receptor (beta chain) was identified in a study of T cell clonality in common variable immunodeficiency. Study-wide findings and caveats: Reportedly, TCR beta sequences from common variable immunodeficiency showed fewer deletions and N-nucleotide insertions.

This clone was seen a handful of times. Antigen specificity is unknown. The missing CDR3 end, 3 residues past where the read stops, is filled in from the germline J gene. Using immunoSEQ multiplex PCR, the repertoire was profiled, and TCRdb retains in-frame clones only, with some absent. There are roughly 34,000 clones in the sample, none observed a single time. This CDR3 has 14 amino acids. Germline V gene data show CDR1 as KGHSH and CDR2 as LQKENI. V shed 6 bases, J shed 3 bases, and the junction held 6 bases outside the gene matches. The chain has TRBV18 and TRBJ2-7; 9 bases match TRBD2. The specimen sequenced was peripheral blood mononuclear cells. The TCR sequence derives from a human donor with common variable immunodeficiency. CDR3 DNA (partial): TGTGCCAGCTCCCACGATAGCGGGAGCTACGAG. Its protein product is CASSHDSGSYE. From start to end, the CDR3 is CASSHDSGSYEQYF.